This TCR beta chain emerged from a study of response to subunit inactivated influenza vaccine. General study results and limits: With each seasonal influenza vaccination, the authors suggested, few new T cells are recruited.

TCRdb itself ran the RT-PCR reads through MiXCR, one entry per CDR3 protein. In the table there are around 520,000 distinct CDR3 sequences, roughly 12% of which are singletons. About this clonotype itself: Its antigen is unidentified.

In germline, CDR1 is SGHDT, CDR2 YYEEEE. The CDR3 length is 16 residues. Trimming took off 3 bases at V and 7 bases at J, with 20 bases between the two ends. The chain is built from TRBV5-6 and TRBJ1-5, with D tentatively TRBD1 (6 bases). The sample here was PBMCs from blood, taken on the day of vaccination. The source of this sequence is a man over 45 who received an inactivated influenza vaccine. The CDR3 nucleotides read TGTGCCAGCAGCTCCCATCTCGGGGGCTTCGAGCAGCCCCAGCATTTT. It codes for CASSSHLGGFEQPQHF.